These 8 T cell receptor beta chains were sequenced from one sample in a study of T cell repertoires in cytomegalovirus infection. TCRdb re-called the reads with MiXCR, one entry per CDR3 protein. The table has under 350,000 distinct CDR3 sequences, around 20% seen once; the top ten hold approximately 19%. For these TCRs, the target antigens are not known. Sequencing used cultured PBMCs, obtained from culture after CMV antigen stimulation. Receptor source: a human donor in good health (CMV status not recorded). Some clones in this sample may be carry-over from other donors' samples.

The chain links TRBV6-6 to TRBJ2-2; no firm D call. Germline V lookup: CDR1 MNHNY, CDR2 SVGAGI (reference sequence). This CDR3 spans 14 amino acids. The V and J ends lost 5 bases and 2 bases respectively, with 9 bases between them. The CDR3: CASSEPGNTGELFF. CDR3 DNA: TGTGCCAGCAGTGAACCGGGTAACACCGGGGAGCTGTTTTTT.

V and J are TRBV27 and TRBJ1-2; D call uncertain. Trimming shortened V by 5 bases and J by 5 bases, and 18 bases separated the two germline ends. The germline V gene encodes CDR1 MNHEY and CDR2 SMNVEV (reference sequence). The CDR3 has 15 residues. As DNA, the CDR3 is TGTGCCAGCAGTGGCCACAGCGGCCAGAATTATGGCTACACCTTC. Residues: CASSGHSGQNYGYTF.

This chain joins TRBV20-1 and TRBJ2-1; D gene uncertain. The length of the CDR3 is 14 residues. Germline values: CDR1 DFQATT, CDR2 SNEGSKA (reference sequence). Deletions cut 5 bases from V and 0 bases from J, with 11 bases between. CDR3 coding DNA: TGCAGTGCTGAACCTACGACCTCCTACAATGAGCAGTTCTTC. It is translated as CSAEPTTSYNEQFF.

The V and J genes are TRBV15 and TRBJ2-3; TRBD2 matches at 14 bases. The CDR3 totals 18 residues. The ends lost 2 bases at V and 4 bases at J; junction bases unmatched: 8. The germline V gene has CDR1 LNHNV and CDR2 YYDKDF (reference sequence). This chain's CDR3 is CATSRHGTSGSVADTQYF. The CDR3 DNA reads as TGTGCCACCAGCAGACATGGGACTAGCGGGAGTGTCGCAGATACGCAGTATTTT.

The chain recombines TRBV6-1 with TRBJ2-1; 10 bases are shared with TRBD2. CDR1 and CDR2 from the germline V gene are MNHNS and SASEGT. V dropped 6 bases and J dropped 9; count of bases not matched to a gene: 8. This CDR3 spans 14 amino acids. The CDR3 DNA sequence: TGTGCCAGCAGGATAGCGGGAGGTAAGGCTGAGCAGTTCTTC. Residues: CASRIAGGKAEQFF.

This clonotype was recorded at least ten times. The rearrangement joins TRBV7-2 to TRBJ2-2; D tentatively fits TRBD1 or TRBD2 (6 bases each). This CDR3 has 19 amino acids. Germline assignment: CDR1 SGHTA and CDR2 FQGNSA. V was pared by 0 bases and J by 4 bases, with 21 bases between. The CDR3 nucleotides are TGTGCCAGCAGCTTAGCGCGGCGAGGGGGAGGTTTGCCCACCGGGGAGCTGTTTTTT. Its protein is CASSLARRGGGLPTGELFF.

V gene TRBV12-3 or TRBV12-4 combines with J gene TRBJ1-1; a possible D gene is TRBD1 (6 bases). V lost 6 bases and J 6 bases, leaving 11 bases between the germline ends. CDR3 size: 12 residues. CDR3 region: CASSPQGAEAFF. CDR3 nucleotides: TGTGCCAGCAGCCCACAGGGAGCTGAAGCTTTCTTT.

V usage is TRBV2 and J usage is TRBJ2-3, with 7 bases that match TRBD1. The CDR3 runs 14 residues. Germline CDR1 and CDR2: SNHLY and FYNNEI. After removal of 7 bases from V and 3 bases from J, the junction contained 7 bases not matched to a gene. The CDR3 sequence is CASKVQGETDTQYF. The CDR3 DNA reads TGTGCCAGCAAGGTCCAGGGGGAAACAGATACGCAGTATTTT.